The entry below gives a single T cell receptor beta chain sequence along with its context. The antigen remains unidentified. CDR3 size: 12 residues. With 3 bases removed from V and 3 bases from J, the gap between germline ends came to 4 bases. Germline loops: CDR1 SGHTS, CDR2 YDEGEE. The record originates from a study of breast tumors, draining lymph nodes, adjacent tissues. Study results and caveats: The data were judged consistent with most tumor T cells coming from lymph node and expanding in tumor. Tumors had less TCR diversity than lymph nodes, more than nontumor tissue.

MiXCR, run by TCRdb on the multiplex PCR reads, gives a single entry per CDR3 protein. Of approximately 37,000 distinct CDR3 sequences in the sample, roughly 36% were seen once. The V and J genes are TRBV5-8 and TRBJ1-5, with D hard to call. The sequence was collected from a female donor with breast cancer. Some clones in this sample may be carry-over from other donors' samples. Sequencing was performed on breast tumor tissue. The CDR3 coding sequence is TGTGCCAGCAGCTCGTACAATCAGCCCCAGCATTTT. Its protein product is CASSSYNQPQHF.